The 6 T cell receptor beta chains below all came from one sample that was sequenced in a study of blood T cell repertoires in COVID-19 (dated by TCRdb to 2018 to 2021). Library creation used the immunoSEQ multiplex PCR assay. Not all clones reach the TCRdb copy of this immuneACCESS table, which keeps in-frame sequences only. Checked studies attribute under half of the gap to unresolved V genes and leave the rest unexplained. The sample yields more than 80,000 clones; 60% to 85% were counted once. Clones ranked in the top ten supply more than 5.5% of the sample. The sample taken for sequencing was peripheral blood. The source is an older man with COVID-19, enrolled during active disease.

This chain joins TRBV7-9 and TRBJ1-4; 7 bases match TRBD1. The J segment lost 13 bases and the V segment lost 5 bases, leaving 7 bases of the junction unmatched. This CDR3 region has 12 residues. Germline V gene data show CDR1 as SEHNR and CDR2 as FQNEAQ (reference sequence). The CDR3 DNA sequence: TGTGCCAGCAGCCCACAGGGGAAAATACTGTTTTTT. Translation gives CASSPQGKILFF. The full variable domain, in which reference TRBV7-9 and TRBJ1-4 provide the parts outside the CDR3, is DTGVSQNPRHKITKRGQNVTFRCDPISEHNRLYWYRQTLGQGPEFLTYFQNEAQLEKSRLLSDRFSAERPKGSFSTLEIQRTEQGDSAMYLCASSPQGKILFFGSGTQLSVL.

V is TRBV29-1 and J is TRBJ1-5, with 10 positions matching TRBD1. The V and J ends lost 6 bases and 6 bases, in that order; junction bases with no gene match: 5. Germline CDR1 is SQVTM and CDR2 is ANQGSEA. CDR3 length equals 13 residues. The CDR3 DNA is TGCAGCGTATCCGGGACAGGGGCTCAGCCCCAGCATTTT. Encoded protein: CSVSGTGAQPQHF.

This clone appeared many times. The chain couples TRBV6-6 to TRBJ2-7, with 9 bases identical to TRBD2. There are 15 residues in the CDR3. Germline loops: CDR1 MNHNY, CDR2 SVGAGI (reference sequence). Unmatched junction bases numbered 8, after V lost 5 bases and J lost 3 bases. In nucleotides, the CDR3 is TGTGCCAGCAGTGCGAGACTAGCGGAGCTCTACGAGCAGTACTTC. Translating gives CASSARLAELYEQYF.

The CDR3 protein is CASTDGSEAFF. In nucleotides, the CDR3 is TGTGCCAGCACGGATGGGAGTGAAGCTTTCTTT. The genes are TRBV27 and TRBJ1-1; D remains unclear. V lost 7 bases and J 7 bases, leaving 10 bases between the germline ends. Germline V gene sequence: CDR1 MNHEY, CDR2 SMNVEV (reference sequence). CDR3 size: 11 residues.

V usage is TRBV15 and J usage is TRBJ1-1; D is perhaps TRBD1 (5 bases). The CDR3 has 14 residues. Germline V gene lookup returns CDR1 LNHNV and CDR2 YYDKDF (reference sequence). Trimming took off 2 bases at V and 1 base at J, with 8 bases between the two ends. The CDR3 is CATSRTGANTEAFF. CDR3 sequence (DNA): TGTGCCACCAGCAGAACAGGAGCGAACACTGAAGCTTTCTTT.

This chain uses TRBV7-2 with TRBJ2-7; 10 bases map to TRBD1. Germline-derived CDR1 and CDR2 are SGHTA and FQGNSA. The CDR3 spans 15 residues. With 3 bases clipped from V and 6 bases from J, the junction kept 8 bases outside the gene matches. CDR3 bases: TGTGCCAGCAGCTTGGACAGGGGGTTTCAGTCCGAGCAGTACTTC. Its translation is CASSLDRGFQSEQYF.